This T cell receptor beta chain stems from a study of cytomegalovirus exposure and HLA in healthy donors. Study-wide points: No immune exposure information besides CMV serostatus was available. A later analysis reportedly found fewer N-insertions in an Asian-associated ancestry cluster than the roughly 670-donor mean.

The donors were healthy bone marrow donors. Vbeta (60) and Jbeta (13) primers were used in the PCR. In the source study's methods: The authors later counted 65 million to 80 million unique TCR beta chains, some 9.9 million of them shared. Using immunoSEQ multiplex PCR, the repertoire was profiled, and TCRdb retains in-frame clones only, with some absent. That table gives V, J and clone size, and the DNA gave D and trimming. The sample consists of roughly 150,000 clones, over 70% of them appearing once. As to this clone: Its antigen is undetermined.

The clonotype comes from a woman aged 40 to 55 in good health and CMV-seropositive. The sample comprised PBMCs.

The CDR3 loop is CASSPGRGGTYEQYF. CDR3 DNA sequence: TGTGCCAGCAGCCCGGGTAGGGGGGGGACCTACGAGCAGTACTTC. The J gene is TRBJ2-7, the V gene TRBV7-6; weak D call: TRBD2 (7 bases). The ends were cut back, 5 bases at V and 2 bases at J, with 16 bases in the middle. The germline V gene encodes CDR1 SGHVS and CDR2 FNYEAQ. This CDR3 has 15 residues.